A single sample gave rise to the 27 T cell receptor beta chains below, sequenced in a study of T cell repertoires in cytomegalovirus infection. TCRdb passed the reads through MiXCR, listing each CDR3 protein once. The table lists 370,000 or so distinct CDR3 sequences, roughly 34% of them singletons. These receptors have no identified antigens. The input for sequencing was cultured PBMCs, taken from culture after CMV antigen stimulation. These receptors all come from a human donor in good health (CMV status not recorded). Some clones in this sample may be carry-over from other donors' samples.

This clonotype was found many times. The chain links TRBV7-8 to TRBJ2-7; 8 nucleotides align to TRBD2. This CDR3 is built from 15 residues. Germline V lookup: CDR1 SGHVS, CDR2 FQNEAQ. The ends lost 4 bases at V and 4 bases at J; junction bases unmatched: 9. The CDR3 region has the DNA TGTGCCAGCAGCTCCCCCTGGGGCGGGAGGTACGAGCAGTACGTC. It is translated as CASSSPWGGRYEQYV.

This clonotype has just one count. The CDR3 region has the DNA TGTGCCAGCGGGAAGCCGCAGCAGCCCCAGCATTTT. Residues: CASGKPQQPQHF. This rearrangement joins TRBV7-9 to TRBJ1-5; D unclear. Trimming left V 8 bases short and J 7 bases short, with 12 bases between. CDR3 size: 12 residues. Germline V gene lookup returns CDR1 SEHNR and CDR2 FQNEAQ (reference sequence). Full variable domain (missing parts from reference TRBV7-9 and TRBJ1-5): DTGVSQNPRHKITKRGQNVTFRCDPISEHNRLYWYRQTLGQGPEFLTYFQNEAQLEKSRLLSDRFSAERPKGSFSTLEIQRTEQGDSAMYLCASGKPQQPQHFGDGTRLSIL.

This clonotype was counted only a few times. The J gene is TRBJ1-5, the V gene TRBV7-9, with D maybe TRBD1 (5 bases). V was shortened by 1 base and J by 7 bases, with 14 bases between the two germline ends. The CDR3 runs to 15 residues. The germline gives CDR1 SEHNR, CDR2 FQNEAQ (reference sequence). The CDR3 region has the DNA TGTGCCAGCAGCTTAGAGGGGCAGGGAGAGCAGCCCCAGCATTTT. Its protein product is CASSLEGQGEQPQHF.

The CDR3 reads CSARDRGRGVREQYV. CDR3 sequence (DNA): TGCAGTGCTAGAGATAGAGGTAGGGGGGTACGAGAGCAGTACGTC. J is TRBJ2-7 and V is TRBV20-1; the D call may be TRBD1 or TRBD2 (6 bases each). This CDR3 comprises 15 residues. Deletions cut 0 bases from V and 7 bases from J, with 19 bases between. Per the germline V gene, CDR1 is DFQATT and CDR2 is SNEGSKA (reference sequence).

The chain carries TRBV14 and TRBJ2-4, with 8 nucleotides matching TRBD1. From germline, CDR1 is SGHDN and CDR2 FVKESK. V lost 2 bases and J lost 9; bases outside the gene matches: 0. This CDR3 is built from 12 residues. CDR3 DNA: TGTGCCAGCAGCCAAACAGGGGGCATTCAGTACTTC. Translation: CASSQTGGIQYF.

This clonotype was detected ten times or more. In DNA, the CDR3 is TGTGCCAGCAGCCCCCCGGGACTAGCGATCACAGATACGCAGTATTTT. Translated: CASSPPGLAITDTQYF. The genes are TRBV7-2 and TRBJ2-3, with TRBD2 matching over 10 bases. V lost 5 bases, J lost 2 bases, and 7 bases stayed unmatched. The CDR3 is 16 amino acids. From germline, CDR1 is SGHTA and CDR2 FQGNSA. The full variable domain, with the rest looked up from reference TRBV7-2 and TRBJ2-3, is GAGVSQSPSNKVTEKGKDVELRCDPISGHTALYWYRQSLGQGLEFLIYFQGNSAPDKSGLPSDRFSAERTGGSVSTLTIQRTQQEDSAVYLCASSPPGLAITDTQYFGPGTRLTVL.

CDR3 protein: CSASRGLGGEQYV. The CDR3 DNA is TGCAGTGCTAGTAGGGGACTAGGGGGCGAGCAGTACGTC. The rearrangement uses TRBV20-1 and TRBJ2-7; TRBD2 matches 8 bases. With V trimmed by 3 bases and J by 6 bases, 7 bases remained unmatched. The CDR3 loop spans 13 amino acids. The germline CDR1 and CDR2 sequences are DFQATT and SNEGSKA (reference sequence).

This chain connects TRBV7-8 to TRBJ1-2, with TRBD1 as a possible D gene (6 bases). V lost 0 bases, J lost 5 bases, and 10 bases lay in between. Germline-derived CDR1 and CDR2 are SGHVS and FQNEAQ. The CDR3 covers 14 residues. As DNA, the CDR3 is TGTGCCAGCAGCTTAGCTCGGGGGCATTATGGCTACACCTTC. It is translated as CASSLARGHYGYTF.

The chain recombines TRBV12-3 or TRBV12-4 with TRBJ2-7; 11 bases line up with TRBD1. The CDR3 covers 15 residues. The V and J ends lost 4 bases and 5 bases, in that order; junction bases with no gene match: 7. The CDR3 DNA is TGTGCCAGCAGTTCACCGGGACAGGGGGGCCACGAGCAGTACTTC. It yields the protein CASSSPGQGGHEQYF.

The DNA of the CDR3 is TGTGCCAGCAGTTACTCGAGTGGGGGAGGAGAGCAGTTCTTC. This codes for CASSYSSGGGEQFF. The genes are TRBV6-2 or TRBV6-3 and TRBJ2-1, with a tentative D call TRBD2 (6 bases). V lost 0 bases and J 10 bases, leaving 13 bases between the germline ends. Germline V gene lookup returns CDR1 MNHEY and CDR2 SVGEGT. CDR3 length: 14 residues.

The chain recombines TRBV19 with TRBJ1-6; D is uncertain. Trimming removed 3 bases at V and 10 bases at J, with 10 bases between. The V gene's germline CDR1 is LNHDA and CDR2 SQIVND (reference sequence). The CDR3 has 13 residues. CDR3 sequence (DNA): TGTGCCAGTAGTATGCCGCCATGGTCACCCCTCCACTTT. This codes for CASSMPPWSPLHF.

The chain recombines TRBV10-3 with TRBJ2-3, with TRBD1 matching 10 bases. This CDR3 is 14 amino acids long. The germline CDR1 and CDR2 sequences are ENHRY and SYGVKD. Trimming cost V 7 bases and J 6 bases; bases outside gene matches: 7. CDR3 coding DNA: TGTGCCATCATGAGGGACAGGGGCGAGGATACGCAGTATTTT. Residues: CAIMRDRGEDTQYF.

The chain employs TRBV12-5 and TRBJ2-5; TRBD1 matches 7 bases. The CDR3 totals 15 residues. Germline-derived CDR1 and CDR2 are LGHNT and FRNRAP. J gave up 1 base and V 5 bases, and 7 bases lay outside the gene matches. For the CDR3, the DNA is TGTGCTAGTGGTCCGGGACAGTCCTTCCAAGAGACCCAGTACTTC. Protein sequence: CASGPGQSFQETQYF.

The table lists this clonotype with a few counts. The chain recombines TRBV7-2 with TRBJ1-1, with 8 bases that match TRBD1. After removal of 3 bases from V and 7 bases from J, the junction contained 4 bases not matched to a gene. Per the germline V gene, CDR1 is SGHTA and CDR2 is FQGNSA. CDR3 length equals 13 residues. The CDR3 spells CASSFQGAVEAFF. CDR3 coding DNA: TGTGCCAGCAGCTTCCAGGGGGCGGTTGAAGCTTTCTTT.

Only a few counts were recorded for this clonotype. The chain couples TRBV20-1 to TRBJ1-1; no reliable D call. The germline CDR1 and CDR2 sequences are DFQATT and SNEGSKA (reference sequence). V was clipped by 0 bases and J by 1 base, with 12 bases between them. This CDR3 is 15 amino acids long. CDR3 coding DNA: TGCAGTGCTAGAGATAGGAACGGACCGAACACTGAAGCTTTCTTT. It encodes CSARDRNGPNTEAFF.

This clonotype was seen a single time. The rearrangement links TRBV19 to TRBJ1-1, with D possibly being TRBD1 (6 bases). This CDR3 has 14 residues. The germline V gene encodes CDR1 LNHDA and CDR2 SQIVND (reference sequence). Trimming took off 1 base at V and 5 bases at J, with 11 bases between the two ends. The CDR3 region is CASSIVPGQTEAFF. CDR3 coding DNA: TGTGCCAGTAGTATAGTCCCGGGACAAACTGAAGCTTTCTTT.

V is TRBV6-5 and J is TRBJ2-1, with 13 bases matching TRBD2. The germline CDR1 and CDR2 sequences are MNHEY and SVGAGI. The CDR3 has 14 residues. V lost 6 bases and J lost 8; bases outside the gene matches: 4. The CDR3 nucleotides read TGTGCCAGCAGGCGGGGACTAGCGGGGCATGAGCAGTTCTTC. This encodes CASRRGLAGHEQFF.

This clonotype was found many times. This chain links TRBV7-2 with TRBJ2-1; TRBD1 aligns across 7 bases. Germline V gene data show CDR1 as SGHTA and CDR2 as FQGNSA. This CDR3 contains 13 residues. V was clipped by 5 bases and J by 8 bases; unmatched bases: 6. The CDR3 loop reads CASSLNQGDEQFF. CDR3 bases: TGTGCCAGCAGCCTTAATCAGGGGGATGAGCAGTTCTTC.

This clonotype was seen only a few times. V and J are TRBV6-2 or TRBV6-3 and TRBJ1-1; D is uncertain. This CDR3 is built from 14 residues. With 5 bases removed from V and 5 bases from J, the gap between germline ends came to 15 bases. Germline CDR1 reads MNHEY; CDR2 reads SVGEGT. The CDR3 sequence is CASSLDGAKTEAFF. The CDR3 region has the DNA TGTGCCAGCAGTCTGGACGGTGCGAAGACTGAAGCTTTCTTT.

This clonotype was detected only a few times. The V call is TRBV6-1, the J call TRBJ2-4; 10 nucleotides agree with TRBD2. The CDR3 totals 17 residues. The V gene end was trimmed by 6 bases and the J gene end by 6 bases; junction bases not matched to a gene: 14. Germline CDR1 is MNHNS and CDR2 is SASEGT. CDR3 residues: CASSRAGLAGVRNIQYF. The CDR3 nucleotides are TGTGCCAGCAGCCGGGCTGGGCTAGCGGGAGTAAGAAACATTCAGTACTTC.

This chain uses TRBV7-8 with TRBJ2-7; D possibly corresponds to TRBD1 (6 bases). The CDR3 length is 14 residues. V shed 2 bases and J shed 4 bases, with 12 bases lying between them. Germline V CDR1 and CDR2: SGHVS, FQNEAQ. The CDR3 loop reads CASSLYARGYEQYV. The DNA of the CDR3 is TGTGCCAGCAGCTTATATGCCAGGGGTTACGAGCAGTACGTC.

This chain joins TRBV7-9 and TRBJ2-1; no definite D call. Trimming left V 5 bases short and J 7 bases short, with 15 bases between. CDR1 SEHNR and CDR2 FQNEAQ come from the germline V gene (reference sequence). There are 14 residues in the CDR3. DNA of the CDR3: TGTGCCAGCAGCCCAAAAAGGGCTTCGAATGAGCAGTTCTTC. It yields the protein CASSPKRASNEQFF.

This clonotype was seen at least ten times. The V gene is TRBV24-1, the J gene TRBJ1-2, with D possibly TRBD1 on 5 matching bases. The germline CDR1 and CDR2 sequences are KGHDR and SFDVKD. The CDR3 spans 15 residues. The ends were cut back, 3 bases at V and 3 bases at J, with 13 bases in the middle. The CDR3: CATSDGHAGDYGYTF. In DNA, the CDR3 is TGTGCCACCAGTGATGGTCACGCGGGGGACTATGGCTACACCTTC.

The sample holds a few counts of this clonotype. V and J are TRBV10-3 and TRBJ1-4; no definite D call. The CDR3 has 15 residues. Germline CDR1 ENHRY, CDR2 SYGVKD. V was pared by 0 bases and J by 4 bases, with 9 bases between. DNA for the CDR3: TGTGCCATCAGTGAGTCCCGCAGGCTTAATGAAAAACTGTTTTTT. It translates to CAISESRRLNEKLFF.

The V and J genes are TRBV2 and TRBJ1-1, with D maybe TRBD1 (5 bases). CDR1 and CDR2 (germline): SNHLY, FYNNEI. The CDR3 runs to 15 residues. The germline V and J ends were trimmed by 4 bases and 1 base, with 13 bases remaining between them. This CDR3 is CASSAQSTANTEAFF. The CDR3 bases are TGTGCCAGCAGTGCACAATCGACAGCGAACACTGAAGCTTTCTTT.

The sample holds many counts of this clonotype. As DNA, the CDR3 is TGCGCCAGCAGCCCTGCCCCCGACAGGTCTGGCTACACCTTC. Protein sequence: CASSPAPDRSGYTF. V gene TRBV4-1 combines with J gene TRBJ1-2; a possible D gene is TRBD1 (6 bases). The CDR3 is 14 residues long. Germline loops: CDR1 MGHRA, CDR2 YSYEKL. The V and J ends lost 4 bases and 7 bases respectively, with 16 bases between them.

The CDR3 DNA reads as TGTGCCAGCAGACCCACCTGGACTAGCGGGGGCACCGGGGAGCTGTTTTTT. This gives the protein CASRPTWTSGGTGELFF. The chain combines TRBV12-3 or TRBV12-4 with TRBJ2-2, with 13 bases matching TRBD2. The CDR3 loop spans 17 amino acids. Trimming removed 6 bases from V and 4 bases from J; junction bases left unmatched: 8.